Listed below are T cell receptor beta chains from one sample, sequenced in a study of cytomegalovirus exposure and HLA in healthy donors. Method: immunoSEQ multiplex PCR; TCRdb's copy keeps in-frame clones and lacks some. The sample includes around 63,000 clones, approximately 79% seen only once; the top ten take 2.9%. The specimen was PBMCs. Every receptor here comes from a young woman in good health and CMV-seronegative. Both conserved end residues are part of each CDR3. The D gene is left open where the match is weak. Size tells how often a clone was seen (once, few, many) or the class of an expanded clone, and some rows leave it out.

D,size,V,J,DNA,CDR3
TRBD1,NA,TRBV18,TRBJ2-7,TGTGCCAGCTCACCCTCAGGACAGGACTACGAGCAGTACTTC,CASSPSGQDYEQYF
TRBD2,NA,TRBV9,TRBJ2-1,TGTGCCAGCAGCGTATCCGGGGGGAGCTCCTACAATGAGCAGTTCTTC,CASSVSGGSSYNEQFF
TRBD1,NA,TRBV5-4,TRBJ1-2,TGTGCCAGCAGCTGGGGACGGGACAGGGGCTATGGCTACACATTC,CASSWGRDRGYGYTF
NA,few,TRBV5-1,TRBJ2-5,TGCGCCAGCAGCTTGGCCATAGGGGGTTCGGGAGGCCAAGAGACCCAGTACTTC,CASSLAIGGSGGQETQYF
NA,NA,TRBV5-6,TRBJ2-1,TGTGCCAGCAGCGCGGACTATAGCTCCTACAATGAGCAGTTCTTC,CASSADYSSYNEQFF
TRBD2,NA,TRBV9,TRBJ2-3,TGTGCCAGCAGCGTAGGTCCTAGCGGCACCACAGATACGCAGTATTTT,CASSVGPSGTTDTQYF
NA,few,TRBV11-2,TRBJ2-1,TGTGCCAGCAGCGCACTACGATACAATGAGCAGTTCTTC,CASSALRYNEQFF
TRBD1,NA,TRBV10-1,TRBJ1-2,TGCGCCAGCACCCTAGGGACAGGGGACCATGGCTACACCTTC,CASTLGTGDHGYTF
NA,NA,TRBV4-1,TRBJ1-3,TGCGCCAGCAGCCATCCAGGGCCCTCTGGAAACACCATATATTTT,CASSHPGPSGNTIYF
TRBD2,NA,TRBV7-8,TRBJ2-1,TGTGCCAGCAGCTTGACAAGCGGGGGGGCTAACAATGAGCAGTTCTTC,CASSLTSGGANNEQFF
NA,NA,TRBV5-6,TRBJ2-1,TGTGCCAGCAACACGGACAGGGAGGGTCCCTACAATGAGCAGTTCTTC,CASNTDREGPYNEQFF
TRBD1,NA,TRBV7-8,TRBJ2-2,TGTGCCAGCAGCTTAAGACAGGGGGGCACCGGGGAGCTGTTTTTT,CASSLRQGGTGELFF
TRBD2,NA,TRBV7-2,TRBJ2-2,TGTGCCAGCAGCTTAGTTTGGGCGGGAGCCCCCGGGGAGCTGTTTTTT,CASSLVWAGAPGELFF
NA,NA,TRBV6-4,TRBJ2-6,TGTGCCAGCAGCCCAACGTCCCGCTCTAGGGCCAACGTCCTGACTTTC,CASSPTSRSRANVLTF
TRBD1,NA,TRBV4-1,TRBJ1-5,TGCGCCAGCAGCCAAGAACCGGCCAGGGGGAATCAGCCCCAGCATTTT,CASSQEPARGNQPQHF
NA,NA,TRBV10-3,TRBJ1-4,TGTGCCATCAGTGAGTCGGTCCTATCTGCAACTAATGAAAAACTGTTTTTT,CAISESVLSATNEKLFF
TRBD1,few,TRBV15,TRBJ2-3,TGTGCCACCAGCATTAGACAGGGGGCAGATACGCAGTATTTT,CATSIRQGADTQYF
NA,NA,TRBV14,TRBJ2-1,TGTGCCAGCAGCGAAGTCGGAAGAGGAGATCGCAATGAGCAGTTCTTC,CASSEVGRGDRNEQFF
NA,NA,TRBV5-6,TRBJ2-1,TGTGCCAGCAGCTTACCCGGGGAGGTCTACAATGAGCAGTTCTTC,CASSLPGEVYNEQFF
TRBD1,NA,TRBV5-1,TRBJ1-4,TGCGCCAGCAGCGGAGGACAGGGTTATAATGAAAAACTGTTTTTT,CASSGGQGYNEKLFF
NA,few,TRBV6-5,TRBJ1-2,TGTGCCAGCAGTTACTCGGGGCAGGACCATCGTGGCTACACCTTC,CASSYSGQDHRGYTF
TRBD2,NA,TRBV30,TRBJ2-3,TGTGCCTTCAGCGGGGGCGGAGATACGCAGTATTTT,CAFSGGGDTQYF
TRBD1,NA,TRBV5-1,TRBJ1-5,TGCGCCAGCAGCTTGGCGGGACAGCTAAATCAGCCCCAGCATTTT,CASSLAGQLNQPQHF
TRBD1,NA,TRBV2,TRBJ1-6,TGTGCCAGCAGTGGTAGACAGGGCAATTCACCCCTCCACTTT,CASSGRQGNSPLHF
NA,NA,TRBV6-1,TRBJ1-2,TGTGCCATTCATTCTAACTATGGCTACACCTTC,CAIHSNYGYTF
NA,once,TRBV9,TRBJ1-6,TGTGCCAGCAGCCCTCTAGGGGGCTATAATTCACCCCTCCACTTT,CASSPLGGYNSPLHF
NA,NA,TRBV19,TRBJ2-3,TGTGCCAGTAGTGCAACAGGAGATACGCAGTATTTT,CASSATGDTQYF
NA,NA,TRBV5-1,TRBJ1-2,TGCGCCAGCAGCTTGGCGCTATCAGGCCCCTATGGCTACACCTTC,CASSLALSGPYGYTF
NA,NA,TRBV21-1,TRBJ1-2,TGTGCCAGCAGCAAAGATCGCGGGACAGGGAGGTATGGCTACACCTTC,CASSKDRGTGRYGYTF
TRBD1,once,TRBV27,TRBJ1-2,TGTGCCAGCAGTTTATTAGGGGACAGCCTTAGTCGGGGCTACACCTTC,CASSLLGDSLSRGYTF
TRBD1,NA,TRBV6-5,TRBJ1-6,TGTGCCAGCAGTCCCTCGGGGACAGGGGATTCACCCCTCCACTTT,CASSPSGTGDSPLHF
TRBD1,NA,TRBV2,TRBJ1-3,TGTGCCAGCAGTGAACGACAGGGGGCAGCAGGAAACACCATATATTTT,CASSERQGAAGNTIYF
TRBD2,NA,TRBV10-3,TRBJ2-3,TGTGCCATCAGTCCGGCGGGGGACTTCACAGATACGCAGTATTTT,CAISPAGDFTDTQYF
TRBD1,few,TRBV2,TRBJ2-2,TGTGCCAGCGCAAGACAGGGAATGCACACCGGGGAGCTGTTTTTT,CASARQGMHTGELFF
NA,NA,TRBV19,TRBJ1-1,TGTGCCAGTAGTAGACAGTCCCTCGGGGAAGCTTTCTTT,CASSRQSLGEAFF
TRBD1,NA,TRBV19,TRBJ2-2,TGTGCCAGTTCTCCCGACAGGGGGAACACCGGGGAGCTGTTTTTT,CASSPDRGNTGELFF
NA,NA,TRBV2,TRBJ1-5,TGTGCCAGCAGTGAAGGGCTGGGCAATCAGCCCCAGCATTTT,CASSEGLGNQPQHF
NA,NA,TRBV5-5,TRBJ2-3,TGTGCCAGCAGCTTTCCGGGAGTGGATACGCAGTATTTT,CASSFPGVDTQYF
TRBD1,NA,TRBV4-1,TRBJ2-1,TGCGCCAGCAGCCAAGACCACAGGGGTGTCGATGAGCAGTTCTTC,CASSQDHRGVDEQFF
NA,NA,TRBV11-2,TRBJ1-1,TGTGCCAGCAGACTCACTGAAGCTTTCTTT,CASRLTEAFF
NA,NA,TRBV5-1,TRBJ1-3,TGCGCCAGCAGCTTGGATTCCCGGACAGACGGAAACACCATATATTTT,CASSLDSRTDGNTIYF
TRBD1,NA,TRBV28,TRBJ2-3,TGTGCCAGCAGTTTAGGGACAGGGGGAACAGATACGCAGTATTTT,CASSLGTGGTDTQYF
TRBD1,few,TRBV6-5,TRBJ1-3,TGTGCCAGCAGTTACTCGGGACAGGGGGGTGGAAACACCATATATTTT,CASSYSGQGGGNTIYF
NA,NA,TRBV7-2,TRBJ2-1,TGTGCCAGCAGCTTCGACAGGAGCTCCTACAATGAGCAGTTCTTC,CASSFDRSSYNEQFF
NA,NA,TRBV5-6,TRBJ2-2,TGTGCCAGCAGCTTAAATGAGGGCGCCGGGGAGCTGTTTTTT,CASSLNEGAGELFF